The next 32 T cell receptor beta chains were all read from a single sample in a study of cytomegalovirus exposure and HLA in healthy donors. The PCR contained 60 Vbeta and 13 Jbeta primers. Clones were read by immunoSEQ multiplex PCR, and TCRdb kept only the in-frame ones, dropping some. The repertoire holds around 150,000 clones, with approximately 8.9% as singletons. The specimen sequenced was PBMCs. These TCRs come from a woman in her thirties or forties in good health and CMV-seropositive.

In this sample, this clone turned up a few times. This chain uses TRBV4-1 with TRBJ2-7; 7 bases are shared with TRBD1. CDR3 length equals 15 residues. Losses at the gene ends were 0 bases for V and 5 bases for J; bases not matched to a gene: 7. Germline V gene sequence: CDR1 MGHRA, CDR2 YSYEKL. For the CDR3, the DNA is TGCGCCAGCAGCCAAGATCGGAGACAGGGCAACGAGCAGTACTTC. Its translation: CASSQDRRQGNEQYF.

This clone was counted between two and nine times. The V and J genes are TRBV10-1 and TRBJ2-3; unclear D gene. V lost 8 bases, J lost 14 bases, and 17 bases lay in between. CDR1 is WNHNN and CDR2 is SYGVQD in the germline V gene (reference sequence). The length of the CDR3 is 11 residues. This chain's CDR3 is CASPEWPRRYF. CDR3 sequence (DNA): TGCGCCAGCCCCGAGTGGCCGAGGAGGTATTTT.

This clone was seen a handful of times. The chain links TRBV7-8 to TRBJ2-7, with 9 bases aligning to TRBD1. This CDR3 region has 14 residues. Germline V gene sequence: CDR1 SGHVS, CDR2 FQNEAQ. Germline trimming cut 8 bases from V and 4 bases from J; bases unmatched to any gene: 9. CDR3 region: CASRRGQGYYEQYF. The CDR3 nucleotides are TGTGCCAGCCGTCGGGGACAGGGCTATTACGAGCAGTACTTC. Supplemented by reference TRBV7-8 and TRBJ2-7, the full variable domain reads GAGVSQSPRYKVAKRGQDVALRCDPISGHVSLFWYQQALGQGPEFLTYFQNEAQLDKSGLPSDRFFAERPEGSVSTLKIQRTQQEDSAVYLCASRRGQGYYEQYFGPGTRLTVT.

This clone was counted between two and nine times. The chain is built from TRBV9 and TRBJ1-2; D is unresolved. The CDR3 is made up of 16 amino acids. Per the germline V gene, CDR1 is SGDLS and CDR2 is YYNGEE. The V end lost 3 bases, the J end lost 1 base, and 16 bases lay between the germline ends. The CDR3 here is CASSALIGEGNYGYTF. The CDR3, as DNA: TGTGCCAGCAGCGCCCTCATCGGGGAGGGTAACTATGGCTACACCTTC.

The chain carries TRBV9 and TRBJ1-3; no reliable D call. V was pared by 0 bases and J by 0 bases, with 4 bases between. This CDR3 has 14 residues. CDR1 is SGDLS and CDR2 is YYNGEE in the germline V gene. CDR3 loop: CASSVVDSGNTIYF. The CDR3 DNA reads as TGTGCCAGCAGCGTAGTAGACTCTGGAAACACCATATATTTT.

This clone was counted a few times. V and J are TRBV5-1 and TRBJ2-2; a possible D gene is TRBD1 (6 bases). The CDR3 covers 16 residues. Germline-derived CDR1 and CDR2 are SGHRS and YFSETQ. V gave up 2 bases and J gave up 4 bases, with 15 bases separating them. CDR3 nucleotides: TGCGCCAGCAGCTTTGCAGGGGCCCCGAGCACCGGGGAGCTGTTTTTT. This sequence encodes CASSFAGAPSTGELFF.

The genes are TRBV19 and TRBJ2-1; D possibly corresponds to TRBD2 (6 bases). Germline CDR1 LNHDA, CDR2 SQIVND (reference sequence). Trimming pared 1 base from V and 7 bases from J, leaving 11 bases between. The CDR3 has 14 amino acids. The CDR3 bases are TGTGCCAGTAGTATAGGCGGGACTCCAAATGAGCAGTTCTTC. It is translated as CASSIGGTPNEQFF.

This clone has more than one count but fewer than ten. The V call is TRBV7-2, the J call TRBJ2-7; a possible D gene is TRBD2 (5 bases). CDR3 size: 13 residues. V was pared by 5 bases and J by 2 bases, with 10 bases between. The germline CDR1 and CDR2 sequences are SGHTA and FQGNSA. The CDR3 nucleotides are TGTGCCAGCAGCCCGAGGGTTGCCTACGAGCAGTACTTC. The encoded protein is CASSPRVAYEQYF.

The J gene is TRBJ1-5, the V gene TRBV5-5, with 8 bases that match TRBD1. This CDR3 has 15 residues. The germline V gene has CDR1 SGHKS and CDR2 YYEKEE (reference sequence). V was clipped by 5 bases and J by 6 bases; unmatched bases: 10. CDR3 sequence: CASSQIGQGGQPQHF. The CDR3 nucleotides read TGTGCCAGCAGTCAGATAGGACAGGGCGGTCAGCCCCAGCATTTT.

This clone was observed a handful of times. The rearrangement uses TRBV9 and TRBJ2-1, with TRBD2 matching over 12 bases. J gave up 2 bases and V 0 bases, and 15 bases lay outside the gene matches. The length of the CDR3 is 21 residues. Looked up from germline, CDR1 is SGDLS and CDR2 is YYNGEE. CDR3 sequence (DNA): TGTGCCAGCAGCGTAGAACCCCCTAGCGGGGGGGCCTTAGTGACCTACAATGAGCAGTTCTTC. Its protein product is CASSVEPPSGGALVTYNEQFF.

This clone came up a few times. The J gene is TRBJ2-2, the V gene TRBV5-6; TRBD1 matches at 8 bases. The ends lost 3 bases at V and 5 bases at J; junction bases unmatched: 9. CDR3 size: 16 residues. Germline V gives CDR1 SGHDT, CDR2 YYEEEE. The CDR3 region has the DNA TGTGCCAGCAGCTCGCTCGGACAGGGCAGTACCGGGGAGCTGTTTTTT. Translation: CASSSLGQGSTGELFF.

V and J are TRBV19 and TRBJ1-6; the D gene is possibly TRBD1 (6 bases). V was shortened by 5 bases and J by 10 bases, with 12 bases between the two germline ends. Germline values: CDR1 LNHDA, CDR2 SQIVND (reference sequence). This CDR3 has 13 amino acids. CDR3 coding DNA: TGTGCCAGTAGTTTGGGGGCGAAATCACCCCTCCACTTT. Its translation: CASSLGAKSPLHF.

The chain carries TRBV7-2 and TRBJ2-7; D gene ambiguous. V gave up 0 bases and J gave up 1 base, with 4 bases separating them. The CDR3 totals 13 residues. CDR1 is SGHTA and CDR2 is FQGNSA in the germline V gene. Here the CDR3 reads CASSLANSYEQYF. DNA of the CDR3: TGTGCCAGCAGCTTAGCTAATTCCTACGAGCAGTACTTC.

This rearrangement joins TRBV4-2 to TRBJ1-2; D remains unclear. CDR3 length: 16 residues. The V end was cut by 0 bases, the J end by 2 bases, with 13 bases between. Per the germline V gene, CDR1 is LGHNA and CDR2 is YNFKEQ. This CDR3 reads CASSQELRDQNYGYTF. The CDR3 DNA follows: TGTGCCAGCAGCCAAGAATTGCGGGATCAGAACTATGGCTACACCTTC.

This clone was seen only a few times. Other DNA sequences in the sample encode the same CDR3. This rearrangement joins TRBV5-1 to TRBJ2-3, with 7 bases fitting TRBD2. Losses at the gene ends were 0 bases for V and 0 bases for J; bases not matched to a gene: 4. The CDR3 sequence is 16 residues long. CDR1 SGHRS and CDR2 YFSETQ come from the germline V gene. DNA for the CDR3: TGCGCCAGCAGCTTGGGGCTAGCGGCTAGCACAGATACGCAGTATTTT. Protein sequence: CASSLGLAASTDTQYF.

This sequence joins TRBV2 and TRBJ2-7; weak D call: TRBD2 (5 bases). Looked up from germline, CDR1 is SNHLY and CDR2 is FYNNEI. V was clipped by 6 bases and J by 3 bases, with 24 bases between them. The CDR3 has 17 amino acids. Here the CDR3 DNA reads TGTGCCAGCAGCGTACCGACTACAGCCGCGTCGGGCTACGAGCAGTACTTC. It codes for CASSVPTTAASGYEQYF. Filled out from reference TRBV2 and TRBJ2-7, the complete variable domain reads EPEVTQTPSHQVTQMGQEVILRCVPISNHLYFYWYRQILGQKVEFLVSFYNNEISEKSEIFDDQFSVERPDGSNFTLKIRSTKLEDSAMYFCASSVPTTAASGYEQYFGPGTRLTVT.

This rearrangement joins TRBV5-8 to TRBJ1-2; 7 bases fit TRBD1. The CDR3 runs to 16 residues. Germline V gene data show CDR1 as SGHTS and CDR2 as YDEGEE. Unmatched junction bases numbered 8, after V lost 0 bases and J lost 3 bases. The CDR3 here is CASSLAIGTAHYGYTF. The DNA for the CDR3 is TGTGCCAGCAGCTTGGCAATTGGGACAGCACACTATGGCTACACCTTC.

The chain recombines TRBV9 with TRBJ1-6; TRBD1 is a possible D gene (6 bases). The germline V and J ends were trimmed by 4 bases and 2 bases, with 10 bases remaining between them. The CDR3 consists of 15 residues. The germline V gene has CDR1 SGDLS and CDR2 YYNGEE. Written as DNA, the CDR3 is TGTGCCAGCAGCAATAGGGGGACCTATAATTCACCCCTCCACTTT. This encodes CASSNRGTYNSPLHF.

This clone came up a few times. This chain links TRBV5-1 with TRBJ1-2; weak D call: TRBD1 (5 bases). The CDR3 totals 14 residues. Germline V gene lookup returns CDR1 SGHRS and CDR2 YFSETQ. With 7 bases removed from V and 6 bases from J, the gap between germline ends came to 19 bases. The CDR3: CASPRQGGENGYTF. The CDR3 nucleotides are TGCGCCAGCCCCCGCCAAGGAGGGGAGAATGGCTACACCTTC.

The chain uses TRBV5-8 and TRBJ2-7; 9 bases line up with TRBD1. This CDR3 contains 15 residues. V lost 4 bases to trimming and J lost 2 bases; unmatched junction nucleotides: 7. Per germline, CDR1 SGHTS and CDR2 YDEGEE. The CDR3 nucleotides read TGTGCCAGCAGCACCCGGACAGGGGAGACCTACGAGCAGTACTTC. Amino acids: CASSTRTGETYEQYF. The full variable domain, completed using reference TRBV5-8 and TRBJ2-7, is EAGVTQSPTHLIKTRGQQATLRCSPISGHTSVYWYQQALGLGLQFLLWYDEGEERNRGNFPPRFSGRQFPNYSSELNVNALELEDSALYLCASSTRTGETYEQYFGPGTRLTVT.

J is TRBJ2-3 and V is TRBV4-1, with D tentatively TRBD2 (5 bases). Trimming left V 0 bases short and J 1 base short, with 11 bases between. Germline CDR1 reads MGHRA; CDR2 reads YSYEKL. This CDR3 has 16 residues. The CDR3 sequence: CASSQDPSGGTDTQYF. CDR3 coding DNA: TGCGCCAGCAGCCAAGACCCTTCCGGGGGCACAGATACGCAGTATTTT.

The chain links TRBV5-4 to TRBJ1-3; weak D call: TRBD1 (6 bases). This CDR3 is built from 15 residues. V was shortened by 4 bases and J by 0 bases, with 11 bases between the two germline ends. Germline V CDR1 and CDR2: SGHNT, YYREEE (reference sequence). The CDR3 nucleotides are TGTGCCAGCAGCCTACAGGGTCGCTCTGGAAACACCATATATTTT. The encoded protein is CASSLQGRSGNTIYF.

The chain joins TRBV6-1 to TRBJ2-7; 7 bases align to TRBD1. Trimming at V came to 10 bases and at J to 6 bases, leaving 18 bases not matched to a gene. Germline lookup yields CDR1 MNHNS and CDR2 SASEGT. The CDR3 totals 15 residues. The CDR3 region has the DNA TGTGCCACCGGGAAAAGAACAGGGGTCCCCCCCGAGCAGTACTTC. It specifies CATGKRTGVPPEQYF.

The chain has TRBV19 and TRBJ2-7; 10 bases agree with TRBD1. Trimming removed 8 bases from V and 6 bases from J; junction bases left unmatched: 10. Germline assignment: CDR1 LNHDA and CDR2 SQIVND (reference sequence). The CDR3 spans 14 residues. The CDR3 DNA reads as TGTGCCAGTGGACTCCGGGACAGGGGTGGCGAGCAGTACTTC. It translates to CASGLRDRGGEQYF.

The chain combines TRBV10-3 with TRBJ1-2; D uncertain. Per the germline V gene, CDR1 is ENHRY and CDR2 is SYGVKD. V dropped 2 bases and J dropped 3 bases, with 7 bases sitting between them. The CDR3 has 13 amino acids. The CDR3 coding sequence is TGTGCCATCAGTGAGGAGGAATACTATGGCTACACCTTC. Its translation is CAISEEEYYGYTF.

A few counts support this clone. This sequence joins TRBV2 and TRBJ1-4; D remains unclear. The germline gives CDR1 SNHLY, CDR2 FYNNEI. V lost 5 bases, J lost 3 bases, and 19 bases lay in between. The CDR3 loop spans 17 amino acids. CDR3: CASSPSEVGRANEKLFF. CDR3 DNA sequence: TGTGCCAGCAGTCCCAGTGAAGTAGGGCGGGCTAATGAAAAACTGTTTTTT.

This clone has a handful of counts. J is TRBJ1-4 and V is TRBV19; D is undetermined. V dropped 4 bases and J dropped 5 bases, with 11 bases sitting between them. Germline values: CDR1 LNHDA, CDR2 SQIVND (reference sequence). The CDR3 runs 14 residues. The CDR3 region has the DNA TGTGCCAGTAGTAGGAGGGATTTCAATGAAAAACTGTTTTTT. Translated, it gives CASSRRDFNEKLFF.

In this sample, this clone turned up a few times. The rearrangement joins TRBV7-8 to TRBJ2-7; 8 nucleotides line up with TRBD1. Per the germline V gene, CDR1 is SGHVS and CDR2 is FQNEAQ. V was clipped by 5 bases and J by 1 base; unmatched bases: 4. The CDR3 totals 14 residues. The CDR3 sequence is CASSRTGLSYEQYF. CDR3 DNA: TGTGCCAGCAGCCGGACAGGGTTGTCCTACGAGCAGTACTTC. The whole variable domain, filled in from reference TRBV7-8 and TRBJ2-7, reads GAGVSQSPRYKVAKRGQDVALRCDPISGHVSLFWYQQALGQGPEFLTYFQNEAQLDKSGLPSDRFFAERPEGSVSTLKIQRTQQEDSAVYLCASSRTGLSYEQYFGPGTRLTVT.

The sample holds a few counts of this clone. Here the CDR3 DNA reads TGTGCCAGCAGTGAGGAGGGGCGATCGAGCAATCAGCCCCAGCATTTT. Protein sequence: CASSEEGRSSNQPQHF. The V and J genes are TRBV2 and TRBJ1-5, with a tentative D call TRBD1 (5 bases). The CDR3 covers 16 residues. V lost 3 bases and J 1 base, leaving 13 bases between the germline ends. The V gene's germline CDR1 is SNHLY and CDR2 FYNNEI.

This chain links TRBV2 with TRBJ1-6; no firm D call. This CDR3 has 13 amino acids. With 4 bases removed from V and 11 bases from J, the gap between germline ends came to 12 bases. CDR1 is SNHLY, CDR2 FYNNEI, per germline. The CDR3 DNA follows: TGTGCCAGCAGTGCCGCGGGGTATCCACCCCTCCACTTT. Translation: CASSAAGYPPLHF.

This clone was recorded a few times. CDR3 sequence (DNA): TGTGCCACCAGAACCTCGGGGGGCACTGAAGCTTTCTTT. The encoded protein is CATRTSGGTEAFF. The genes are TRBV6-5 and TRBJ1-1, with a possible D match to TRBD1 (5 bases). Looked up from germline, CDR1 is MNHEY and CDR2 is SVGAGI. The germline V and J ends were trimmed by 10 bases and 4 bases, with 16 bases remaining between them. The CDR3 length is 13 residues.

The gene calls are TRBV6-6 and TRBJ2-2; 7 bases fit TRBD2. Germline V lookup: CDR1 MNHNY, CDR2 SVGAGI (reference sequence). This CDR3 spans 14 amino acids. Losses at the gene ends were 7 bases for V and 3 bases for J; bases not matched to a gene: 5. Written as DNA, the CDR3 is TGTGCCAGCACCACTAGCGCCCACACCGGGGAGCTGTTTTTT. Encoded protein: CASTTSAHTGELFF.